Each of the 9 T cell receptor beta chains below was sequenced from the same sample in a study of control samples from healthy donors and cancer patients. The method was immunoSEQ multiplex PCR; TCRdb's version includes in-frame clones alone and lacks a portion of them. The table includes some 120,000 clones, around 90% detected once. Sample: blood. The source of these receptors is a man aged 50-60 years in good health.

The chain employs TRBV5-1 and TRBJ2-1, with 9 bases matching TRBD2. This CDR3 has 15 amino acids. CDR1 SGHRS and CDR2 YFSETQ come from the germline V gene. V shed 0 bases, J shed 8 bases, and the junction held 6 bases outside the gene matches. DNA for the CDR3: TGCGCCAGCAGCTTGGGGAGCGGGGGGCCCGATGAGCAGTTCTTC. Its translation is CASSLGSGGPDEQFF.

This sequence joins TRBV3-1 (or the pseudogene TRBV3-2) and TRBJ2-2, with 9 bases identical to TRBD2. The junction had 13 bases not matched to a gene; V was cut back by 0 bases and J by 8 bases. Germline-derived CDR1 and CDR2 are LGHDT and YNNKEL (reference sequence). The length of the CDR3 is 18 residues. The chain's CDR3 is CASSQDLGTSYSSGELFF. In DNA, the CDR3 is TGTGCCAGCAGCCAAGATTTGGGGACTAGCTACTCATCGGGGGAGCTGTTTTTT.

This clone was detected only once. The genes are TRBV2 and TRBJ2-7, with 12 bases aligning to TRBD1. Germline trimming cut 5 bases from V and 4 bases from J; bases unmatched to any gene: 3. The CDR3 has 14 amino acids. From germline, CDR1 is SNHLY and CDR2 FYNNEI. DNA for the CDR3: TGTGCCAGCAGTAGGGGACAGGGGGCGTACGAGCAGTACTTC. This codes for CASSRGQGAYEQYF.

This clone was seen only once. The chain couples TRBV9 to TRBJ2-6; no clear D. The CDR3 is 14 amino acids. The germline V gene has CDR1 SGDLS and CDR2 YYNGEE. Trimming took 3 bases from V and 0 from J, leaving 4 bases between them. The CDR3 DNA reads TGTGCCAGCAGCGCCCTCTCTGGGGCCAACGTCCTGACTTTC. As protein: CASSALSGANVLTF.

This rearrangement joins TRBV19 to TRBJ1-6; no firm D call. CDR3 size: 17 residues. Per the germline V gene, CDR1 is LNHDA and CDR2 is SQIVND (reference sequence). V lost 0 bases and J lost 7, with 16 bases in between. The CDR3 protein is CASSIDLMTTLNSPLHF. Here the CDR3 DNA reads TGTGCCAGTAGTATAGATTTAATGACGACTTTAAATTCACCCCTCCACTTT. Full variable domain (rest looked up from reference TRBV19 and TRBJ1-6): DGGITQSPKYLFRKEGQNVTLSCEQNLNHDAMYWYRQDPGQGLRLIYYSQIVNDFQKGDIAEGYSVSREKKESFPLTVTSAQKNPTAFYLCASSIDLMTTLNSPLHFGNGTRLTVT.

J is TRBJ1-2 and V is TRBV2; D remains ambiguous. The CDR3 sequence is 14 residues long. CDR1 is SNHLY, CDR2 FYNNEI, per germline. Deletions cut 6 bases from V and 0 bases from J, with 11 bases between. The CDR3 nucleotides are TGTGCCAGCAGGCCGGGCGGAACTAACTATGGCTACACCTTC. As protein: CASRPGGTNYGYTF.

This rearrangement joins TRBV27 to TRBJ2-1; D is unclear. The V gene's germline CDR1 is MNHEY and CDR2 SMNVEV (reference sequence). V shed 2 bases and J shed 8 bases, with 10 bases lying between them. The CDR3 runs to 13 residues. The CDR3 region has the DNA TGTGCCAGCAGTTTAAAGCTAGGGTATGAGCAGTTCTTC. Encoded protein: CASSLKLGYEQFF.

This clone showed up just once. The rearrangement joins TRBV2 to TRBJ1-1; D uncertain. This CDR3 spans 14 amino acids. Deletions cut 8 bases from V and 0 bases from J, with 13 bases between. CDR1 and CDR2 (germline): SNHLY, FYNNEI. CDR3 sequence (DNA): TGTGCCAGCTCATTCAGCCAAATGAACACTGAAGCTTTCTTT. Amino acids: CASSFSQMNTEAFF.

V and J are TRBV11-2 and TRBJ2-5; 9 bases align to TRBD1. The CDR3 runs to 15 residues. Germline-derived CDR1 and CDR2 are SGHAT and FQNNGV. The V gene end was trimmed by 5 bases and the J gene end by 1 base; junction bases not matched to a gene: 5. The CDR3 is CASSKGDRAQETQYF. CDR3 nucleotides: TGTGCCAGCAGCAAGGGGGACAGGGCCCAAGAGACCCAGTACTTC.